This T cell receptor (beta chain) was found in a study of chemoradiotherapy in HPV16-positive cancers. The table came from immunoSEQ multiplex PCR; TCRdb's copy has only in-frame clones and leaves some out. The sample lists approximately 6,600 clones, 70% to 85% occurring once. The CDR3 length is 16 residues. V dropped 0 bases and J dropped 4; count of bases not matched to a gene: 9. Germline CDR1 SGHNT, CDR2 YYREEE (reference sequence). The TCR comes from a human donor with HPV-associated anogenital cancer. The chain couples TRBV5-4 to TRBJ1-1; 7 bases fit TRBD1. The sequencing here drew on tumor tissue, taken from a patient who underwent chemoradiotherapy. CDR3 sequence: CASSLGAGGTPTEAFF. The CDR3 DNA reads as TGTGCCAGCAGCTTGGGGGCAGGGGGGACCCCCACTGAAGCTTTCTTT.